The rows below give T cell receptor beta chains drawn from one sample of a study of T cell changes during pregnancy in multiple sclerosis. TCRdb keeps only in-frame clones here, not all; method: immunoSEQ multiplex PCR. The repertoire holds around 51,000 clones, approximately 94% seen once, with approximately 0.59% in the top ten. The specimen was CD4+ T cells from peripheral blood mononuclear cells, collected in the second trimester of pregnancy. The receptor source for this set is a female donor with multiple sclerosis, enrolled in a pregnancy study. Each CDR3 is given with its conserved first and last residue. A D gene is named only where the DNA matches it firmly. Clone size is stated in some rows and not others, as once, few, many or a class when expanded.

NA,15,TRBV6-5,TRBJ1-6,TRBD1,CASSPPGQLDSPLHF,TGTGCCAGCAGTCCTCCGGGACAGCTTGATTCACCCCTCCACTTT
NA,13,TRBV15,TRBJ1-6,NA,CATSRAGYSPLHF,TGTGCCACCAGCAGAGCAGGGTATTCACCCCTCCACTTT
NA,14,TRBV2,TRBJ1-5,NA,CASSQTGIHQPQHF,TGTGCCAGCAGCCAAACAGGGATACATCAGCCCCAGCATTTT
NA,16,TRBV11-2,TRBJ2-3,TRBD2,CASSVTSGGRTDTQYF,TGTGCCAGCAGCGTAACTAGCGGGGGAAGAACAGATACGCAGTATTTT
once,16,TRBV5-5,TRBJ1-2,TRBD1,CASTGRQGSPLYGYTF,TGTGCCAGCACCGGTCGACAGGGAAGTCCCCTATATGGCTACACCTTC
NA,14,TRBV2,TRBJ1-5,NA,CASTKEAPNQPQHF,TGTGCCAGCACCAAAGAGGCCCCCAATCAGCCCCAGCATTTT
NA,15,TRBV15,TRBJ1-5,TRBD1,CATRGRGQGNQPQHF,TGTGCCACCCGGGGCAGGGGGCAAGGGAATCAGCCCCAGCATTTT
NA,13,TRBV29-1,TRBJ1-1,TRBD1,CSVGQGAGTEAFF,TGCAGCGTTGGACAGGGGGCTGGGACTGAAGCTTTCTTT
NA,17,TRBV7-9,TRBJ1-6,TRBD1,CASSLGQGAFRDSPLHF,TGTGCCAGCAGCTTAGGGCAGGGGGCATTCCGGGATTCACCCCTCCACTTT
NA,13,TRBV21-1,TRBJ1-5,NA,CASSEQGDQPQHF,TGTGCCAGCAGCGAACAGGGAGATCAGCCCCAGCATTTT
NA,15,TRBV7-2,TRBJ2-1,NA,CASSLVLAGYNEQFF,TGTGCCAGCAGCTTAGTACTAGCAGGATACAATGAGCAGTTCTTC
NA,16,TRBV5-1,TRBJ1-1,NA,CASSLEGEGGSTEAFF,TGCGCCAGCAGCTTGGAGGGCGAGGGGGGGTCCACTGAAGCTTTCTTT
NA,14,TRBV5-1,TRBJ1-5,NA,CASSPGLSNQPQHF,TGCGCCAGCAGCCCAGGATTGAGCAATCAGCCCCAGCATTTT
NA,15,TRBV30,TRBJ1-1,NA,CAWRWFHGGNTEAFF,TGTGCCTGGAGGTGGTTTCACGGTGGTAACACTGAAGCTTTCTTT
NA,14,TRBV6-6,TRBJ2-7,NA,CASSSYPGVYEQYF,TGTGCCAGCAGTTCTTATCCAGGGGTCTACGAGCAGTACTTC
NA,15,TRBV6-6,TRBJ2-2,TRBD2,CASSYQRGGVGELFF,TGTGCCAGCAGTTACCAGCGGGGGGGAGTCGGGGAGCTGTTTTTT
NA,15,TRBV5-4,TRBJ2-3,NA,CASSLRRGDTDTQYF,TGTGCCAGCAGCTTAAGAAGGGGCGACACAGATACGCAGTATTTT
NA,15,TRBV4-3,TRBJ2-7,NA,CASSQATASPYEQYF,TGCGCCAGCAGCCAAGCAACTGCAAGTCCCTACGAGCAGTACTTC
once,15,TRBV6-6,TRBJ2-5,TRBD2,CASSYERTSSETQYF,TGTGCCAGCAGTTACGAGAGGACTAGCAGTGAGACCCAGTACTTC
few,18,TRBV9,TRBJ1-1,NA,CASSGRPGGGRRDTEAFF,TGTGCCAGCAGCGGCCGGCCCGGGGGGGGAAGAAGGGACACTGAAGCTTTCTTT
NA,15,TRBV5-1,TRBJ2-3,TRBD2,CASSRSGGGTDTQYF,TGCGCCAGCAGCAGAAGCGGGGGGGGCACAGATACGCAGTATTTT
NA,11,TRBV7-2,TRBJ2-5,NA,CAREVGGTQYF,TGTGCCAGGGAGGTGGGGGGGACCCAGTACTTC
NA,14,TRBV5-4,TRBJ1-5,NA,CASSLGPSNQPQHF,TGTGCCAGCAGCCTTGGGCCTAGCAATCAGCCCCAGCATTTT
NA,17,TRBV4-2,TRBJ1-2,TRBD1,CASSHERGTGANYGYTF,TGTGCCAGCAGCCACGAAAGGGGGACAGGGGCGAACTATGGCTACACCTTC
NA,13,TRBV29-1,TRBJ1-5,TRBD1,CSVHTGGNQPQHF,TGCAGCGTTCATACAGGGGGCAATCAGCCCCAGCATTTT
once,14,TRBV18,TRBJ1-2,NA,CASSPVSADGEDTF,TGTGCCAGCTCACCAGTTTCAGCGGACGGAGAGGACACCTTC
medium-sized,13,TRBV27,TRBJ1-6,TRBD1,CASSYRGHSPLHF,TGTGCCAGCAGCTACAGGGGGCATTCACCCCTCCACTTT
NA,18,TRBV5-4,TRBJ1-1,NA,CASSLASGGMGVGTEAFF,TGTGCCAGCAGCTTGGCCTCGGGGGGGATGGGGGTAGGCACTGAAGCTTTCTTT
NA,14,TRBV9,TRBJ2-2,NA,CASTTTGNTGELFF,TGTGCCAGCACCACGACAGGGAACACCGGGGAGCTGTTTTTT
NA,14,TRBV2,TRBJ1-1,NA,CASSERGGRTEAFF,TGTGCCAGCAGTGAAAGGGGGGGTCGGACTGAAGCTTTCTTT
NA,15,TRBV11-3,TRBJ2-1,TRBD2,CASSLTSGRLNEQFF,TGTGCCAGCAGCCTCACTAGCGGGAGACTTAATGAGCAGTTCTTC
once,14,TRBV5-5,TRBJ2-7,NA,CASSTLDSSYEQYF,TGTGCCAGCAGCACCTTAGACAGCTCCTACGAGCAGTACTTC
NA,17,TRBV9,TRBJ2-4,NA,CASSVGVAGGIENIQYF,TGTGCCAGCAGCGTAGGAGTGGCAGGGGGGATCGAAAACATTCAGTACTTC
NA,12,TRBV25-1,TRBJ1-1,NA,CASNKRGTEAFF,TGTGCCAGCAATAAACGGGGGACTGAAGCTTTCTTT
NA,15,TRBV6-6,TRBJ1-4,NA,CASSLGALTNEKLFF,TGTGCCAGCAGCCTAGGGGCTCTGACTAATGAAAAACTGTTTTTT
NA,15,TRBV5-1,TRBJ2-7,NA,CASSGGGVELYEQYF,TGCGCCAGCAGCGGGGGGGGCGTCGAGTTGTACGAGCAGTACTTC
NA,17,TRBV9,TRBJ2-2,TRBD2,CASSQTTSLVRTGELFF,TGTGCCAGCAGCCAAACGACTAGCCTCGTACGCACCGGGGAGCTGTTTTTT
NA,15,TRBV6-6,TRBJ1-3,TRBD1,CASSQGGQGMNTIYF,TGTGCCAGCAGCCAAGGGGGACAGGGGATGAACACCATATATTTT
NA,15,TRBV11-2,TRBJ2-2,NA,CASSLIRGPTGELFF,TGTGCCAGCAGCTTGATCCGCGGGCCCACCGGGGAGCTGTTTTTT
NA,14,TRBV5-1,TRBJ2-7,NA,CASKGEQHSYEQYF,TGCGCCAGCAAGGGGGAACAGCACTCCTACGAGCAGTACTTC
NA,14,TRBV10-3,TRBJ1-2,NA,CAVEQRNGDYGYTF,TGTGCCGTTGAACAGAGAAATGGCGACTATGGCTACACCTTC
few,13,TRBV19,TRBJ1-6,NA,CASTPGYNSPLHF,TGTGCCAGTACGCCCGGCTATAATTCACCCCTCCACTTT
NA,14,TRBV2,TRBJ2-6,NA,CASSQYSGANVLTF,TGTGCCAGCAGTCAGTACTCTGGGGCCAACGTCCTGACTTTC
NA,13,TRBV10-3,TRBJ2-2,TRBD1,CAISVGGPGELFF,TGTGCCATCAGTGTAGGGGGCCCCGGGGAGCTGTTTTTT
NA,14,TRBV2,TRBJ1-6,TRBD1,CASIGDRIGGALHF,TGTGCCAGCATTGGGGACAGGATTGGAGGTGCCCTCCACTTT
once,11,TRBV29-1,TRBJ1-3,NA,CSVRDGNTIYF,TGCAGCGTCCGAGATGGAAACACCATATATTTT
NA,15,TRBV30,TRBJ2-2,TRBD2,CALLAGGPNTGELFF,TGTGCCCTCCTGGCGGGGGGGCCTAACACCGGGGAGCTGTTTTTT
NA,14,TRBV11-1,TRBJ1-1,NA,CASSFQRAGTEAFF,TGTGCCAGCAGCTTCCAGAGGGCTGGCACTGAAGCTTTCTTT
NA,18,TRBV18,TRBJ2-5,TRBD2,CASSPVSTSFEGRETQYF,TGTGCCAGCTCACCAGTTTCGACTAGCTTTGAGGGGCGAGAGACCCAGTACTTC
NA,15,TRBV2,TRBJ1-4,NA,CASSEAGSPNEKLFF,TGTGCCAGCAGTGAAGCGGGGAGCCCCAATGAAAAACTGTTTTTT
NA,15,TRBV27,TRBJ2-7,TRBD1,CASSTPGQGPHEQYF,TGTGCCAGCAGTACCCCGGGACAGGGGCCCCACGAGCAGTACTTC
NA,13,TRBV2,TRBJ2-1,NA,CASSYDRNNEQFF,TGTGCCAGCAGCTACGACAGGAACAATGAGCAGTTCTTC
NA,17,TRBV11-2,TRBJ2-6,NA,CASRETRQFSGANVLTF,TGTGCCAGCCGAGAGACAAGGCAGTTCTCTGGGGCCAACGTCCTGACTTTC